This T cell receptor (beta chain) emerged from a study of T cells in Graves' hyperthyroidism and ophthalmopathy. TCR beta CDR3 sequences were amplified from RNA transcripts. In the first-round RT-PCR of the TCR CDR3, the HTBI primer set was used. TCRdb analysed the multiplex PCR reads with MiXCR anew, one entry per CDR3 protein. The sample lists about 360,000 distinct CDR3 sequences; roughly 13% were seen once. Trimming shortened V by 5 bases and J by 8 bases, and 18 bases separated the two germline ends. The CDR3 sequence is 14 residues long. Looked up from germline, CDR1 is SEHNR and CDR2 is FQNEAQ (reference sequence). This clonotype was seen many times.

Sequencing was carried out using blood. This clonotype originated in a woman aged 18-29 years with Graves' hyperthyroidism. This sequence joins TRBV7-9 and TRBJ1-2; D might be TRBD1 (6 bases). The CDR3 nucleotides read TGTGCCAGCAGCCTTACAGGGTGGAGGCGGGGCTACACCTTC. This codes for CASSLTGWRRGYTF.